One and the same sample provided the 4 T cell receptor beta chains below, sequenced in a study of cytotoxic CD8 clonotypes in ibrutinib-treated CLL. The table came from immunoSEQ multiplex PCR; TCRdb's copy has only in-frame clones and leaves some out. There are approximately 25,000 clones in the sample; roughly 70% occur only once, and less than 60% lies in the top ten. Source: PBMCs, taken after 12 months of ibrutinib treatment. The receptor source for this set is a human donor with chronic lymphocytic leukemia.

This clone was counted between two and nine times. The chain carries TRBV4-3 and TRBJ2-1, with D possibly TRBD1 on 5 matching bases. With 3 bases removed from V and 8 bases from J, the gap between germline ends came to 11 bases. This CDR3 is built from 13 residues. Germline V gives CDR1 LGHNA, CDR2 YSLEER. The CDR3 DNA reads TGCGCCAGCAGCCACGCTCAGGGCGATGAGCAGTTCTTC. This gives the protein CASSHAQGDEQFF.

Regarding this clone: The same CDR3 also results from other DNA sequences found in this sample. The rearrangement uses TRBV12-5 and TRBJ1-2; D unresolved. Trimming left V 3 bases short and J 0 bases short, with 2 bases between. In germline, CDR1 is LGHNT, CDR2 FRNRAP. The CDR3 is 12 amino acids. Written as DNA, the CDR3 is TGTGCTAGTGGTTTTTCTAACTATGGCTACACCTTC. Protein sequence: CASGFSNYGYTF.

The gene calls are TRBV2 and TRBJ1-5, with 9 bases that match TRBD1. The germline gives CDR1 SNHLY, CDR2 FYNNEI. This CDR3 is built from 15 residues. Trimming took 2 bases from V and 7 from J; bases not matched to a gene: 6. The CDR3 nucleotides read TGTGCCAGCAGTGAATGGGGACAGGGTCTCCAGCCCCAGCATTTT. Amino acids: CASSEWGQGLQPQHF.

The chain combines TRBV11-2 with TRBJ1-2, with D unclear. CDR3 length equals 15 residues. Trimming left V 2 bases short and J 1 base short, with 11 bases between. Germline CDR1 SGHAT, CDR2 FQNNGV. The DNA of the CDR3 is TGTGCCAGCAGCTTACAGGCGAGGGTTAACTATGGCTACACCTTC. Protein sequence: CASSLQARVNYGYTF. Full variable domain (remainder filled in from reference TRBV11-2 and TRBJ1-2): EAGVAQSPRYKIIEKRQSVAFWCNPISGHATLYWYQQILGQGPKLLIQFQNNGVVDDSQLPKDRFSAERLKGVDSTLKIQPAKLEDSAVYLCASSLQARVNYGYTFGSGTRLTVV.